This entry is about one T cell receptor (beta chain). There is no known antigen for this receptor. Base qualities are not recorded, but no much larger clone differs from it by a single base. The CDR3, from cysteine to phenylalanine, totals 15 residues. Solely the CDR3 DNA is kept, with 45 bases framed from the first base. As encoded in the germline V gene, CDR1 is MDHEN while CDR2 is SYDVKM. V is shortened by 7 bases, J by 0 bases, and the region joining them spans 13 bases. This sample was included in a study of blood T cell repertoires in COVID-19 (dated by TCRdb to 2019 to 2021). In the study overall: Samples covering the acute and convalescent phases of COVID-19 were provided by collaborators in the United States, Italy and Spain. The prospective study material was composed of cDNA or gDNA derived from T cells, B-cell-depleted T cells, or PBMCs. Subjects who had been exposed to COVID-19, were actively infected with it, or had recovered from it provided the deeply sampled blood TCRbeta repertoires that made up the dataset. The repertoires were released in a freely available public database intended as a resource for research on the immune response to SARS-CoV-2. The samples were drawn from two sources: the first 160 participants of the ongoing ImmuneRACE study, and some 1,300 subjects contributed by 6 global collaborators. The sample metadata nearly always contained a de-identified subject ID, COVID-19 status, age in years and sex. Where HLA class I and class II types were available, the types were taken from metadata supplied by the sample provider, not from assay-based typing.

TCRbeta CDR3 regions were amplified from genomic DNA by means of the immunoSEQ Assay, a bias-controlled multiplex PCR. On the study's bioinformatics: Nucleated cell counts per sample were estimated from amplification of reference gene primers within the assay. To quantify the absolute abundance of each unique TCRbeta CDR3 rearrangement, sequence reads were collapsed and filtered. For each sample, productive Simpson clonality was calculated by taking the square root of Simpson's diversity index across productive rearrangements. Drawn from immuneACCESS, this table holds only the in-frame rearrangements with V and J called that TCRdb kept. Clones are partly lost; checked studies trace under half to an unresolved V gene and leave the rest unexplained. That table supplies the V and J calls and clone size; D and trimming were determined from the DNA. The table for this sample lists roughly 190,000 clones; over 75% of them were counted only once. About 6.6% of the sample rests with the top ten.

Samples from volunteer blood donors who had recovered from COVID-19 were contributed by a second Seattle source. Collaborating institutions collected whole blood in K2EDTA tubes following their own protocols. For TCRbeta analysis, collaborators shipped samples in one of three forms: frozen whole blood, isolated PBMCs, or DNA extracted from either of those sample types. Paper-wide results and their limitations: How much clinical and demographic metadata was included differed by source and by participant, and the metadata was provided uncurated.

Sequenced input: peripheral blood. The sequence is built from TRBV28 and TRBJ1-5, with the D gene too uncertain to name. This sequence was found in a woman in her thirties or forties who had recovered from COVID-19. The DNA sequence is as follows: TGTGCCAGCACCTTGGTGGTGAGTAGCAATCAGCCCCAGCATTTT. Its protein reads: CASTLVVSSNQPQHF.